This T cell receptor beta chain was recorded in a study of blood T cell repertoires in COVID-19. About the study: PBMCs, B-cell-depleted T cells, or T cells provided the cDNA or gDNA that made up the material.

Trimming cost V 5 bases and J 14 bases; bases outside gene matches: 29. The germline CDR1 and CDR2 sequences are SGHAT and FQNNGV. This CDR3 contains 19 residues. Clones were sequenced by immunoSEQ multiplex PCR, and TCRdb holds only the in-frame ones, with some missing. This sample has a few hundred thousand clones, with 70% to 90% found just once. This chain connects TRBV11-2 to TRBJ1-4; TRBD1 matches at 7 bases. The TCR originated in a man aged 35 to 55 with acute or convalescent COVID-19. Material for sequencing was peripheral blood. DNA for the CDR3: TGTGCCAGCAGCCTCCCGGCCGGGACAGCATACAATAGCACATTAGTTCTGTTTTTT. It codes for CASSLPAGTAYNSTLVLFF.